What follows are 13 T cell receptor beta chains derived from one specimen sequenced in a study of blood T cells in healthy people across ages (dated by TCRdb to between 2015 and 2017). Preparation of the library involved 5' RACE. These reads were obtained on an Illumina HiSeq 2500. The second PCR ran for roughly 6 to 11 cycles and used a J-beta primer mix along with a sample-barcoded 5' primer. TCRdb itself trimmed the public reads at Q25 with fastp, ran MiXCR and retained productive beta chains. Here each entry gathers all rows of one CDR3 protein and keeps the most common genes and DNA. The sample records some 1.4 million distinct CDR3 sequences, approximately 42% of which are singletons. The ten largest clones represent approximately 7.9% of the sample. Sequences were obtained from blood. The receptors were gathered from a woman between 18 and 30 years old in good health.

This clonotype has more than one count but fewer than ten. CDR3 amino acids: CATGSGETYGYTF. CDR3 nucleotides: TGTGCCACCGGGTCGGGGGAAACCTATGGCTACACCTTC. This sequence joins TRBV10-3 and TRBJ1-2; TRBD1 might be the D (5 bases). V lost 10 bases, J lost 4 bases, and 16 bases lay in between. Germline CDR1 ENHRY, CDR2 SYGVKD. The length of the CDR3 is 13 residues.

In its sample, this clonotype was seen a few times. This sequence joins TRBV10-3 and TRBJ2-5; tentatively, D is TRBD2 (6 bases). CDR3 length equals 14 residues. The germline V gene encodes CDR1 ENHRY and CDR2 SYGVKD. V was trimmed by 8 bases and J by 4 bases, leaving 17 bases between them. The CDR3 protein is CAIRPGLEGETQYF. The CDR3 nucleotides read TGTGCCATCCGGCCGGGACTCGAAGGAGAGACCCAGTACTTC.

This chain joins TRBV6-6 and TRBJ2-1, with 7 bases fitting TRBD2. The CDR3 contains 14 residues. CDR1 and CDR2 from the germline V gene are MNHNY and SVGAGI (reference sequence). Trimming cost V 2 bases and J 15 bases; bases outside gene matches: 13. CDR3 in amino acids: CASSYTRPAGWPFF. The CDR3 coding sequence is TGTGCCAGCAGTTACACCCGCCCAGCGGGATGGCCGTTCTTC.

This clonotype was observed a handful of times. The rearrangement links TRBV20-1 to TRBJ2-5; TRBD2 aligns across 7 bases. Trimming took 2 bases from V and 2 from J; bases not matched to a gene: 8. CDR3 length equals 15 residues. CDR1 is DFQATT, CDR2 SNEGSKA, per germline (reference sequence). This CDR3 reads CSARRPGLLQETQYF. The DNA for the CDR3 is TGCAGTGCTAGACGACCGGGACTACTGCAAGAGACCCAGTACTTC.

This clonotype was observed a few times. The V call is TRBV10-3, the J call TRBJ2-5, with 8 bases aligning to TRBD2. CDR3 length: 15 amino acids. The germline V gene encodes CDR1 ENHRY and CDR2 SYGVKD. The V gene end was trimmed by 6 bases and the J gene end by 11 bases; junction bases not matched to a gene: 17. DNA of the CDR3: TGTGCCATCAGCCCTACTAGCGGATTTGCGAGGGAGCAGTACTTC. This sequence encodes CAISPTSGFAREQYF.

This clonotype was seen only a few times. The V call is TRBV5-1, the J call TRBJ2-3; TRBD1 agrees at 8 bases. Per germline, CDR1 SGHRS and CDR2 YFSETQ. This CDR3 comprises 14 residues. The J segment lost 5 bases and the V segment lost 4 bases, leaving 6 bases of the junction unmatched. The CDR3 DNA sequence: TGCGCCAGCAGCCCCGGACAGGGAAAAGATACGCAGTATTTT. Protein: CASSPGQGKDTQYF. Full variable domain (outside the CDR3, taken from reference TRBV5-1 and TRBJ2-3): KAGVTQTPRYLIKTRGQQVTLSCSPISGHRSVSWYQQTPGQGLQFLFEYFSETQRNKGNFPGRFSGRQFSNSRSEMNVSTLELGDSALYLCASSPGQGKDTQYFGPGTRLTVL.

The rearrangement links TRBV9 to TRBJ2-2; 15 bases map to TRBD2. The germline V gene has CDR1 SGDLS and CDR2 YYNGEE. The J segment lost 2 bases and the V segment lost 0 bases, leaving 2 bases of the junction unmatched. The CDR3 contains 18 residues. DNA of the CDR3: TGTGCCAGCAGCGTAGGGACTAGCGGGGGGGTTAACACCGGGGAGCTGTTTTTT. It codes for CASSVGTSGGVNTGELFF. Together with reference TRBV9 and TRBJ2-2, the CDR3 gives the full variable domain: DSGVTQTPKHLITATGQRVTLRCSPRSGDLSVYWYQQSLDQGLQFLIQYYNGEERAKGNILERFSAQQFPDLHSELNLSSLELGDSALYFCASSVGTSGGVNTGELFFGEGSRLTVL.

On this clonotype itself: At one end, the junction sequence differs from germline, possibly due to a read error. This chain links TRBV10-3 with TRBJ1-1; D gene ambiguous. This CDR3 has 11 residues. The germline gives CDR1 ENHRY, CDR2 SYGVKD. The CDR3 spells CASAGNTVAFF. The CDR3 bases are TGTGCCTCCGCGGGGAACACTGTAGCTTTCTTT.

This clonotype appeared a few times. The gene calls are TRBV29-1 and TRBJ2-1; maybe TRBD2 (6 bases). Germline loops: CDR1 SQVTM, CDR2 ANQGSEA. There are 14 residues in the CDR3. V lost 1 base, J lost 4 bases, and 11 bases lay in between. The CDR3 coding sequence is TGCAGCGTTGAAGCGGGGGTAGGGTACAATGAGCAGTTCTTC. Translated, it gives CSVEAGVGYNEQFF.

The V and J genes are TRBV29-1 and TRBJ1-1; TRBD1 aligns across 7 bases. This CDR3 has 14 amino acids. The junction had 6 bases not matched to a gene; V was cut back by 4 bases and J by 1 base. In germline, CDR1 is SQVTM, CDR2 ANQGSEA. The CDR3 coding sequence is TGCAGCGTTGTGATGGGGACAGCGAACACTGAAGCTTTCTTT. Protein product: CSVVMGTANTEAFF.

The chain joins TRBV2 to TRBJ2-1; D gene unclear. Germline CDR1 SNHLY, CDR2 FYNNEI. The CDR3 contains 11 residues. Trimming took 6 bases from V and 13 from J, leaving 13 bases between them. CDR3 in DNA: TGTGCCAGCAGGGAGCAAGAGACCCAGTTCTTC. It codes for CASREQETQFF.

This clonotype came up many times. The chain carries TRBV4-1 and TRBJ2-7; TRBD2 aligns across 7 bases. Germline V CDR1 and CDR2: MGHRA, YSYEKL. The junction had 4 bases not matched to a gene; V was cut back by 3 bases and J by 2 bases. The CDR3 has 14 residues. The CDR3 loop reads CASSQQGLAYEQYF. The CDR3 region has the DNA TGCGCCAGCAGCCAGCAAGGACTAGCCTACGAGCAGTACTTC.

V usage is TRBV20-1 and J usage is TRBJ2-7, with 10 bases that match TRBD1. CDR3 length: 14 residues. Germline trimming cut 6 bases from V and 3 bases from J; bases unmatched to any gene: 8. In germline, CDR1 is DFQATT, CDR2 SNEGSKA (reference sequence). CDR3 DNA: TGCAGTGCCCCTCCCGGGACAGGGGTCTACGAGCAGTACTTC. Translation gives CSAPPGTGVYEQYF.